Sequencing of this TCR beta chain was carried out in a study of blood T cell repertoires in COVID-19. In its sample, this clone was seen once. In the source study's methods: Reference gene primers were amplified, and this amplification served to estimate nucleated cell counts. Generated by immunoSEQ multiplex PCR, the TCRdb table keeps only in-frame clones and is missing some. The V and J calls and clone size come from that table; D and trimming were worked out from the DNA. The profile covers about 220,000 clones, with approximately 92% appearing a single time and approximately 3.4% taken by the ten largest. Residents of 24 US areas, aged about 18 to 95 years, made up the participants. Allocation to cohorts depended on clinical history reported by the participants. CDR1 and CDR2 (germline): SGHRS, YFSETQ. V was cut by 5 bases and J by 5 bases, with 16 bases left in between. The CDR3 has 14 residues.

The chain carries TRBV5-1 and TRBJ2-5, with a tentative D call TRBD2 (5 bases). The sequenced material came from PBMCs or T cells enriched from blood (not recorded which). The clonotype comes from a woman aged 18-30 years in a cohort exposed to, infected with or recovered from COVID-19 (not recorded which). The CDR3 here is CASSRPYGGETQYF. Written as DNA, the CDR3 is TGCGCCAGCAGTCGACCCTACGGCGGGGAGACCCAGTACTTC.